Shown below are 19 T cell receptor beta chains from a single sample sequenced in a study of radiotherapy plus CTLA-4 blockade in lung cancer. Using immunoSEQ multiplex PCR, the repertoire was profiled, and TCRdb retains in-frame clones only, with some absent. The sample includes about 31,000 clones, 60% to 75% seen only once; the top ten take around 5.1%. The material sequenced was peripheral blood, taken from a patient treated with radiotherapy plus ipilimumab. The receptors were sampled from a human donor with non-small cell lung cancer whose response to radiotherapy plus ipilimumab could not be evaluated.

The J gene is TRBJ2-1, the V gene TRBV11-2, with 7 bases aligning to TRBD2. The CDR3 is 16 amino acids. Germline-derived CDR1 and CDR2 are SGHAT and FQNNGV. V was clipped by 6 bases and J by 4 bases; unmatched bases: 12. This CDR3 is CASRGRGHAGYNEQFF. The DNA of the CDR3 is TGTGCCAGCAGAGGGAGGGGCCACGCGGGTTACAATGAGCAGTTCTTC.

J is TRBJ1-2 and V is TRBV18; a weak D match, TRBD1 (6 bases). Trimming removed 1 base at V and 4 bases at J, with 7 bases between. The CDR3 is made up of 13 amino acids. Germline loops: CDR1 KGHSH, CDR2 LQKENI. The CDR3 DNA is TGTGCCAGCTCACCACGGACAGCCTATGGCTACACCTTC. As protein: CASSPRTAYGYTF.

In DNA form, the CDR3 reads TGTGCCAGCAGTGAGAACAGGGGATACAATGAGCAGTTCTTC. This translates into CASSENRGYNEQFF. V usage is TRBV6-1 and J usage is TRBJ2-1, with 7 bases identical to TRBD1. The CDR3 has 14 residues. Germline CDR1 is MNHNS and CDR2 is SASEGT. With V trimmed by 3 bases and J by 4 bases, 3 bases remained unmatched.

This clone was seen a single time. This sequence joins TRBV12-5 and TRBJ1-5; 9 bases agree with TRBD1. There are 18 residues in the CDR3. Germline assignment: CDR1 LGHNT and CDR2 FRNRAP. Unmatched junction bases numbered 13, after V lost 1 base and J lost 6 bases. In DNA, the CDR3 is TGTGCTAGTGGTTTGGACTCCTGGGACAGGGTATTAGGTCAGCCCCAGCATTTT. As protein: CASGLDSWDRVLGQPQHF.

The chain is built from TRBV7-9 and TRBJ1-1; D remains unclear. Germline lookup yields CDR1 SEHNR and CDR2 FQNEAQ (reference sequence). Trimming took 3 bases from V and 0 from J, leaving 8 bases between them. The CDR3 loop spans 14 amino acids. The CDR3 nucleotides are TGTGCCAGCAGCTTGGCACAAATGAACACTGAAGCTTTCTTT. This gives the protein CASSLAQMNTEAFF. Based on the CDR3 plus reference TRBV7-9 and TRBJ1-1, the full variable domain is DTGVSQNPRHKITKRGQNVTFRCDPISEHNRLYWYRQTLGQGPEFLTYFQNEAQLEKSRLLSDRFSAERPKGSFSTLEIQRTEQGDSAMYLCASSLAQMNTEAFFGQGTRLTVV.

The DNA for the CDR3 is TGTGCCAGCTCACCGGGACACCCCCAATCTGGGGCCAACGTCCTGACTTTC. Protein sequence: CASSPGHPQSGANVLTF. The chain joins TRBV18 to TRBJ2-6, with D maybe TRBD1 (6 bases). CDR1 is KGHSH, CDR2 LQKENI, per germline. V was pared by 3 bases and J by 1 base, with 13 bases between. The length of the CDR3 is 17 residues.

The rearrangement uses TRBV29-1 and TRBJ2-7; D is undetermined. Trimming cost V 6 bases and J 7 bases, with 10 bases left between them. There are 10 residues in the CDR3. Germline V gene sequence: CDR1 SQVTM, CDR2 ANQGSEA. The CDR3 protein is CSVIQAEQYF. CDR3 nucleotide sequence: TGCAGCGTCATCCAGGCGGAGCAGTACTTC.

This clone was detected only once. The CDR3, as DNA: TGTGCCAGCAGCCCGCCAAATACAGGGGAACGGTACAATGAGCAGTTCTTC. Encoded protein: CASSPPNTGERYNEQFF. The chain couples TRBV7-8 to TRBJ2-1, with 7 bases identical to TRBD1. The CDR3 contains 17 residues. Trimming at V came to 5 bases and at J to 4 bases, leaving 14 bases not matched to a gene. The germline V gene has CDR1 SGHVS and CDR2 FQNEAQ.

A single count supports this clone. V and J are TRBV7-8 and TRBJ2-7, with TRBD1 identical over 9 bases. Trimming at V came to 4 bases and at J to 7 bases, leaving 8 bases not matched to a gene. The germline V gene encodes CDR1 SGHVS and CDR2 FQNEAQ. This CDR3 has 14 amino acids. In nucleotides, the CDR3 is TGTGCCAGCAGCTCGAAACAGGGGGCGAAAGAGCAGTACTTC. This codes for CASSSKQGAKEQYF.

The rearrangement uses TRBV2 and TRBJ1-4; TRBD1 agrees at 8 bases. CDR1 SNHLY and CDR2 FYNNEI come from the germline V gene. This CDR3 spans 14 amino acids. V shed 6 bases and J 3 bases; nucleotides not matched to a gene: 3. The DNA of the CDR3 is TGTGCCAGCAGGCAGGGGGCTGCTAATGAAAAACTGTTTTTT. Protein: CASRQGAANEKLFF.

This chain connects TRBV15 to TRBJ2-1, with 15 bases that match TRBD2. V lost 5 bases, J lost 7 bases, and 6 bases stayed unmatched. CDR1 is LNHNV and CDR2 is YYDKDF in the germline V gene (reference sequence). The CDR3 is made up of 16 amino acids. The chain's CDR3 is CATSLSGTSGGNEQFF. The CDR3 DNA follows: TGTGCCACCAGCCTGTCCGGGACTAGCGGGGGGAATGAGCAGTTCTTC.

The gene calls are TRBV18 and TRBJ1-1; 12 bases line up with TRBD1. With 4 bases clipped from V and 7 bases from J, the junction kept 7 bases outside the gene matches. This CDR3 comprises 15 residues. Germline CDR1 reads KGHSH; CDR2 reads LQKENI. CDR3 in amino acids: CASSLGTGGAGEAFF. In DNA, the CDR3 is TGTGCCAGCTCACTCGGGACAGGGGGCGCAGGTGAAGCTTTCTTT.

This chain uses TRBV4-3 with TRBJ2-1; 8 positions match TRBD1. V gave up 8 bases and J gave up 4 bases; unmatched junction bases: 4. The CDR3 is 13 amino acids. Per germline, CDR1 LGHNA and CDR2 YSLEER. The CDR3 sequence is CASQGAGYNEQFF. The CDR3 region has the DNA TGCGCCAGCCAGGGGGCAGGGTACAATGAGCAGTTCTTC.

The chain has TRBV4-2 and TRBJ1-2; TRBD1 matches at 9 bases. The CDR3 extends over 15 amino acids. With V trimmed by 1 base and J by 2 bases, 2 bases remained unmatched. The germline V gene encodes CDR1 LGHNA and CDR2 YNFKEQ. CDR3 DNA sequence: TGTGCCAGCAGCCAAGGGACAGGGGTCAACTATGGCTACACCTTC. Its protein is CASSQGTGVNYGYTF.

The rearrangement joins TRBV5-1 to TRBJ2-7; 13 nucleotides align to TRBD2. CDR1 is SGHRS and CDR2 is YFSETQ in the germline V gene. This CDR3 comprises 15 residues. V dropped 4 bases and J dropped 6; count of bases not matched to a gene: 7. The CDR3: CASSIQLAGGGEQYF. The CDR3 DNA sequence: TGCGCCAGCAGCATACAACTAGCGGGAGGGGGCGAGCAGTACTTC.

In its sample, this clone was seen a few times. This chain links TRBV5-5 with TRBJ2-3, with 12 bases lining up with TRBD1. This CDR3 contains 18 residues. The V gene end was trimmed by 4 bases and the J gene end by 3 bases; junction bases not matched to a gene: 12. CDR1 is SGHKS and CDR2 is YYEKEE in the germline V gene (reference sequence). CDR3 in amino acids: CASSPRDRGRGRTDTQYF. The CDR3 coding sequence is TGTGCCAGCAGCCCCCGGGACAGGGGGCGAGGAAGAACAGATACGCAGTATTTT. Together with reference TRBV5-5 and TRBJ2-3, the CDR3 gives the full variable domain: DAGVTQSPTHLIKTRGQQVTLRCSPISGHKSVSWYQQVLGQGPQFIFQYYEKEERGRGNFPDRFSARQFPNYSSELNVNALLLGDSALYLCASSPRDRGRGRTDTQYFGPGTRLTVL.

The table lists this clone with a few counts. The chain uses TRBV7-9 and TRBJ1-2; TRBD1 is a possible D gene (5 bases). Germline V gene data show CDR1 as SEHNR and CDR2 as FQNEAQ (reference sequence). The CDR3 sequence is 15 residues long. Trimming took 5 bases from V and 0 from J, leaving 13 bases between them. In DNA form, the CDR3 reads TGTGCCAGCAGCCCGTCCAGGGCCTCTAACTATGGCTACACCTTC. The encoded protein is CASSPSRASNYGYTF. Variable domain in full (rest from reference TRBV7-9 and TRBJ1-2): DTGVSQNPRHKITKRGQNVTFRCDPISEHNRLYWYRQTLGQGPEFLTYFQNEAQLEKSRLLSDRFSAERPKGSFSTLEIQRTEQGDSAMYLCASSPSRASNYGYTFGSGTRLTVV.

The chain uses TRBV28 and TRBJ2-3; D is undetermined. CDR1 and CDR2 from the germline V gene are MDHEN and SYDVKM. This CDR3 has 13 amino acids. V was shortened by 1 base and J by 7 bases, with 9 bases between the two germline ends. CDR3 loop: CASSLFPPYTQYF. The CDR3 bases are TGTGCCAGCAGTTTATTCCCTCCTTATACGCAGTATTTT.

This clone has more than one count but fewer than ten. The chain recombines TRBV2 with TRBJ2-2, with 8 positions matching TRBD1. Germline values: CDR1 SNHLY, CDR2 FYNNEI. The CDR3 consists of 15 residues. V shed 0 bases and J 7 bases; nucleotides not matched to a gene: 4. The CDR3: CASSEAQGAVGELFF. The DNA of the CDR3 is TGTGCCAGCAGTGAAGCCCAGGGGGCGGTCGGGGAGCTGTTTTTT.